The rows below give T cell receptor beta chains drawn from one sample of a study of blood T cell repertoires in COVID-19. Data came from immunoSEQ multiplex PCR; TCRdb stores just in-frame clones and leaves some out. This table has just under 150,000 clones, approximately 90% appearing once. The specimen was peripheral blood. The receptor set was obtained from a human donor in a cohort sampled during active COVID-19. CDR3s include the opening cysteine and the closing phenylalanine or tryptophan. A D gene is named only where the DNA matches it firmly. Some rows mark clone size as missing; the rest say once, few, many or name a class of expanded clone.

j_call clone_size v_call d_call cdr3_aa cdr3_nt
TRBJ2-2 . TRBV10-2 TRBD1 CASGQENTGELFF TGCGCCAGCGGACAGGAAAACACCGGGGAGCTGTTTTTT
TRBJ2-5 . TRBV5-1 TRBD1 CASSLGLGGSETQYF TGCGCCAGCAGCTTGGGTCTAGGGGGCTCAGAGACCCAGTACTTC
TRBJ1-6 few TRBV5-1 . CASSFGTGGRTPLHF TGCGCCAGCAGCTTTGGGACTGGAGGGCGGACACCCCTCCACTTT
TRBJ2-7 . TRBV19 TRBD1 CASSAGQARYEQYF TGTGCCAGTAGCGCGGGACAGGCTCGCTACGAGCAGTACTTC
TRBJ2-7 . TRBV4-1 . CASSQAAGRQQYF TGCGCCAGCAGCCAAGCCGCAGGGAGGCAGCAGTACTTC
TRBJ2-5 . TRBV6-2/TRBV6-3 . CASSYLRVQETQYF TGTGCCAGCAGTTACCTCAGGGTACAAGAGACCCAGTACTTC
TRBJ1-5 . TRBV4-1 TRBD1 CASSQGLTGDRNQPQHF TGCGCCAGCAGCCAGGGGCTCACAGGGGACCGCAATCAGCCCCAGCATTTT
TRBJ2-2 . TRBV5-1 TRBD1 CASSLTGEWTGELFF TGCGCCAGCAGCTTGACAGGGGAGTGGACCGGGGAGCTGTTTTTT
TRBJ1-2 . TRBV27 TRBD1 CATSPGQGLWYGYTF TGTGCCACCTCCCCAGGACAGGGGTTGTGGTATGGCTACACCTTC
TRBJ2-5 . TRBV2 TRBD2 CASSDQRGSYQETQYF TGTGCCAGCAGTGATCAGCGGGGGTCGTACCAAGAGACCCAGTACTTC
TRBJ1-2 . TRBV2 . CASSEGAGENYGYTF TGTGCCAGCAGTGAAGGGGCAGGCGAGAACTATGGCTACACCTTC
TRBJ1-2 once TRBV4-2 . CASSPRIGQKANYGYTF TGTGCCAGCAGCCCCAGGATCGGACAGAAGGCTAACTATGGCTACACCTTC
TRBJ2-3 . TRBV12-3/TRBV12-4 . CASSPDTADTQYF TGTGCCAGCAGCCCCGATACAGCAGATACGCAGTATTTT
TRBJ2-3 . TRBV5-1 TRBD2 CASSLGTSGTTDTQYF TGCGCCAGCAGTCTCGGGACTAGCGGGACCACAGATACGCAGTATTTT
TRBJ2-3 . TRBV6-1 TRBD2 CASSEIAGGGTDTQYF TGTGCCAGCAGTGAAATAGCGGGGGGCGGCACAGATACGCAGTATTTT
TRBJ2-5 once TRBV5-1 TRBD1 CASSFSPPQGAIQETQYF TGCGCCAGCAGCTTCTCTCCCCCACAGGGGGCGATCCAAGAGACCCAGTACTTC
TRBJ2-7 once TRBV7-2 . CASSPTGFEQYF TGTGCCAGCAGCCCCACAGGGTTCGAGCAGTACTTC
TRBJ2-3 . TRBV2 TRBD2 CASLGTSGGTDTQYF TGTGCCAGCCTAGGGACTAGCGGGGGCACAGATACGCAGTATTTT
TRBJ1-1 . TRBV6-5 . CASSSPTFRNTEAFF TGTGCCAGCAGTTCCCCGACTTTCAGGAACACTGAAGCTTTCTTT
TRBJ1-1 . TRBV13 . CASSLPGLADTEAFF TGTGCCAGCAGCTTACCGGGACTGGCGGACACTGAAGCTTTCTTT
TRBJ1-2 . TRBV3-1/TRBV3-2 . CASSPRQSYGYTF TGTGCCAGCAGCCCAAGACAGTCCTATGGCTACACCTTC
TRBJ1-6 . TRBV7-2 . CASSLGQPNSPLHF TGTGCCAGCAGCTTAGGACAGCCTAATTCACCCCTCCACTTT
TRBJ2-2 . TRBV30 . CAWSVQYGGELFF TGTGCCTGGAGTGTACAGTATGGCGGGGAGCTGTTTTTT
TRBJ2-7 . TRBV19 . CASSIDLEETVYEQYF TGTGCCAGTAGTATAGATCTTGAGGAGACAGTATACGAGCAGTACTTC